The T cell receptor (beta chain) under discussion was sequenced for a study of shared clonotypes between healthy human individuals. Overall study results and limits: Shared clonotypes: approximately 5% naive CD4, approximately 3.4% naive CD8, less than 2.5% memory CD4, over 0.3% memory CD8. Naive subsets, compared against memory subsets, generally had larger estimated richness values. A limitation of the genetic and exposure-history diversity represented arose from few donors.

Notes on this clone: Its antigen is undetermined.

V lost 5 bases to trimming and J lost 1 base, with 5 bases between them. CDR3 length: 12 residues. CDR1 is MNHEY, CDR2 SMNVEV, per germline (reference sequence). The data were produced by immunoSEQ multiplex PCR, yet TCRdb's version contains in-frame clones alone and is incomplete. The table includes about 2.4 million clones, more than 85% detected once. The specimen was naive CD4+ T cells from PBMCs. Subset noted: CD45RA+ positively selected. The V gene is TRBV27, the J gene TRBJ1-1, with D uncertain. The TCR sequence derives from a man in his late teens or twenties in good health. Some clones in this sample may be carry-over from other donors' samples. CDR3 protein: CASSHTNTEAFF. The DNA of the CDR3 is TGTGCCAGCAGTCATACGAACACTGAAGCTTTCTTT.